The entry below gives a single TCR beta chain sequence along with its context. In the study's own analysis: Reference gene primers were amplified, and this amplification served to estimate nucleated cell counts. Assay used: immunoSEQ multiplex PCR; TCRdb lists only in-frame clones, some missing. V, J and clone size were drawn from that table, and D and trimming were deduced from the DNA. Of around 310,000 clones in the sample, around 92% were seen once. Trimming stripped 0 bases from V and 3 bases from J, with 6 bases between. Germline assignment: CDR1 GTSNPN and CDR2 SVGIG (reference sequence). The CDR3 length is 12 residues. The data were taken from a study of blood T cell repertoires in COVID-19. Participant age was roughly 18 to 100 years, and participants resided in about 25 US areas.

This chain joins TRBV30 and TRBJ2-7; no definite D call. The TCR originated in a woman in her 30s who had recovered from COVID-19. The sequencing input was PBMCs or T cells enriched from blood (not recorded which). The CDR3: CAWSVNGYEQYF. The CDR3, as DNA: TGTGCCTGGAGTGTAAACGGCTACGAGCAGTACTTC.